This TCR beta chain appears in the sequencing data of a study of blood T cell repertoires in COVID-19. The wider study: COVID-19 samples from acute and convalescent phases originated in the United States, Italy and Spain. PBMCs, B-cell-depleted T cells, or T cells were the source of the cDNA or gDNA that made up the material.

This clone was seen just once. The J segment lost 0 bases and the V segment lost 7 bases, leaving 11 bases of the junction unmatched. The CDR3 has 15 amino acids. Germline loops: CDR1 GTSNPN, CDR2 SVGIG (reference sequence). How the authors handled the data: Using reference gene primer amplification, nucleated cell counts were estimated. Generated by immunoSEQ multiplex PCR, the TCRdb table keeps only in-frame clones and is missing some. From that table come the V and J calls and clone size; the DNA was used to work out D and trimming. The profile covers 120,000 to 150,000 clones, with 88% appearing a single time and about 2.5% taken by the ten largest.

This receptor was identified in a human donor in a cohort sampled during active COVID-19. This chain uses TRBV30 with TRBJ1-1; 7 bases are a match to TRBD1. The specimen sequenced was peripheral blood. Written as DNA, the CDR3 is TGTGCCTCCTGGTCGACAGGGCGAATGAACACTGAAGCTTTCTTT. Its translation is CASWSTGRMNTEAFF.